The following is a TCR beta chain sequence with its context. Its target is unknown. The germline V gene encodes CDR1 LNHDA and CDR2 SQIVND (reference sequence). The ends were cut back, 1 base at V and 2 bases at J, with 6 bases in the middle. The CDR3 has 14 amino acids. PCR was performed using 60 Vbeta and 13 Jbeta primers. Generated by immunoSEQ multiplex PCR, the TCRdb table keeps only in-frame clones and is missing some. The data hold 95,000 to 130,000 clones, with around 10% observed a single time. These data belong to a study of cytomegalovirus exposure and HLA in healthy donors. Study observations and caveats: Later analysis indicated greater clonal expansion among HLA-associated TCR beta chains than among equally common other chains. TCR beta sequences reportedly predicted most subjects' HLA-A and HLA-B alleles accurately.

Sequences were obtained from PBMCs. The V and J genes are TRBV19 and TRBJ1-5; a weak D match, TRBD1 (6 bases). The clonotype was recovered from a man between 25 and 39 years old in good health and CMV-seronegative. CDR3 in amino acids: CASSIGQGNQPQHF. The CDR3 bases are TGTGCCAGTAGTATAGGACAGGGCAATCAGCCCCAGCATTTT. The full variable domain, rest sourced from reference TRBV19 and TRBJ1-5, is DGGITQSPKYLFRKEGQNVTLSCEQNLNHDAMYWYRQDPGQGLRLIYYSQIVNDFQKGDIAEGYSVSREKKESFPLTVTSAQKNPTAFYLCASSIGQGNQPQHFGDGTRLSIL.